These 17 T cell receptor beta chains came from one sample sequenced in a study of identical twins. TCRdb re-analysed the 5' RACE reads in MiXCR, keeping a single row per CDR3 protein. The data hold some 300,000 distinct CDR3 sequences, with more than 9% observed a single time. These same data were also listed under a study on yellow fever vaccine responses in identical twins.

The sequencing sample was made of CD8+ T cells sorted from blood. These receptors came from a woman aged 18 to 35 in good health.

This clonotype was counted between two and nine times. The chain recombines TRBV3-1 with TRBJ2-2, with a possible D match to TRBD1 (6 bases). The ends were cut back, 6 bases at V and 3 bases at J, with 14 bases in the middle. Germline loops: CDR1 LGHDT, CDR2 YNNKEL (reference sequence). The CDR3 consists of 15 residues. CDR3 residues: CASRQGDADTGELFF. The DNA for the CDR3 is TGTGCCAGCAGACAGGGAGACGCGGACACCGGGGAGCTGTTTTTT.

This clonotype was found a few times. V gene TRBV28 combines with J gene TRBJ2-1; D uncertain. The CDR3 runs 13 residues. With 3 bases removed from V and 3 bases from J, the gap between germline ends came to 6 bases. The germline V gene has CDR1 MDHEN and CDR2 SYDVKM. CDR3 sequence reads: CASSFCCYNEQFF. In DNA form, the CDR3 reads TGTGCCAGCAGTTTTTGTTGCTACAATGAGCAGTTCTTC.

This clonotype was observed a few times. V gene TRBV3-1 combines with J gene TRBJ1-2, with TRBD1 matching 10 bases. Trimming removed 1 base from V and 7 bases from J; junction bases left unmatched: 3. This CDR3 spans 14 amino acids. Looked up from germline, CDR1 is LGHDT and CDR2 is YNNKEL (reference sequence). This CDR3 reads CASSQATGGSGYTF. The CDR3, as DNA: TGTGCCAGCAGCCAAGCGACAGGGGGCTCTGGCTACACCTTC. The variable domain in full, with the rest retrieved from reference TRBV3-1 and TRBJ1-2, is DTAVSQTPKYLVTQMGNDKSIKCEQNLGHDTMYWYKQDSKKFLKIMFSYNNKELIINETVPNRFSPKSPDKAHLNLHINSLELGDSAVYFCASSQATGGSGYTFGSGTRLTVV.

This chain connects TRBV5-1 to TRBJ2-2, with 7 bases aligning to TRBD1. Trimming at V came to 3 bases and at J to 7 bases, leaving 9 bases not matched to a gene. Germline V gives CDR1 SGHRS, CDR2 YFSETQ. The CDR3 has 15 amino acids. CDR3 nucleotides: TGCGCCAGCAGCTCAACGGACAGGAAGGGCGGGGAGCTGTTTTTT. Translation: CASSSTDRKGGELFF.

This clonotype was counted between two and nine times. This sequence joins TRBV13 and TRBJ1-1; possibly TRBD1 for D (6 bases). The germline V gene encodes CDR1 PRHDT and CDR2 FYEKMQ (reference sequence). Trimming left V 5 bases short and J 3 bases short, with 10 bases between. CDR3 length equals 13 residues. The CDR3 DNA sequence: TGTGCCAGCAGCGCCAGGGGAGACACTGAAGCTTTCTTT. Translated, it gives CASSARGDTEAFF.

This rearrangement joins TRBV5-1 to TRBJ2-7; 10 bases are a match to TRBD1. This CDR3 is built from 15 residues. Germline values: CDR1 SGHRS, CDR2 YFSETQ. J gave up 3 bases and V 5 bases, and 8 bases lay outside the gene matches. The CDR3 nucleotides read TGCGCCAGCAGACTCCGAGGGGACAGGGGCTACGAGCAGTACTTC. The encoded protein is CASRLRGDRGYEQYF.

This clonotype has ten or more counts. The chain combines TRBV12-3 or TRBV12-4 with TRBJ1-2; D perhaps matches TRBD1 (5 bases). Trimming took off 5 bases at V and 4 bases at J, with 14 bases between the two ends. The CDR3 is 14 amino acids. CDR3 residues: CASSVGPSPYGYTF. DNA of the CDR3: TGTGCCAGCAGTGTGGGACCTTCCCCCTATGGCTACACCTTC.

In DNA form, the CDR3 reads TGTGCCAGCAGTTCCCTCCGGGACGGGTCCCCCTACGAGCAGTACGTC. It yields the protein CASSSLRDGSPYEQYV. The chain is built from TRBV6-5 and TRBJ2-7, with D tentatively TRBD1 or TRBD2 (5 bases each). The germline gives CDR1 MNHEY, CDR2 SVGAGI. This CDR3 has 16 residues. Trimming took off 4 bases at V and 2 bases at J, with 18 bases between the two ends.

This clonotype was found a few times. V and J are TRBV29-1 and TRBJ2-1; D not resolved. Trimming removed 3 bases from V and 8 bases from J, with 8 bases in between. Germline V gene lookup returns CDR1 SQVTM and CDR2 ANQGSEA. The CDR3 loop spans 11 amino acids. The CDR3 here is CSVDTYDEQFF. In DNA, the CDR3 is TGCAGCGTTGACACGTACGATGAGCAGTTCTTC.

This clonotype turned up a few times. The V call is TRBV29-1, the J call TRBJ2-3; D tentatively reads TRBD1 or TRBD2 (5 bases each). CDR3 length equals 13 residues. The V gene's germline CDR1 is SQVTM and CDR2 ANQGSEA. Trimming pared 5 bases from V and 2 bases from J, leaving 11 bases between. The CDR3: CSVRGGDTDTQYF. For the CDR3, the DNA is TGCAGCGTTCGTGGGGGAGACACAGATACGCAGTATTTT.

The chain couples TRBV28 to TRBJ1-5, with 8 bases fitting TRBD1. This CDR3 comprises 14 residues. The V gene's germline CDR1 is MDHEN and CDR2 SYDVKM. Germline trimming cut 9 bases from V and 1 base from J; bases unmatched to any gene: 5. The CDR3: CASGQGSSNQPQHF. The DNA for the CDR3 is TGTGCCAGTGGACAGGGATCAAGCAATCAGCCCCAGCATTTT.

This clonotype appeared a few times. The chain links TRBV4-1 to TRBJ2-3; 8 bases fit TRBD1. The V segment lost 1 base and the J segment 8 bases; nucleotides outside the gene matches: 8. Germline loops: CDR1 MGHRA, CDR2 YSYEKL. The CDR3 sequence is 15 residues long. In nucleotides, the CDR3 is TGCGCCAGCAGCCAAGCTCAGGGGGCGAGGGGTACGCAGTATTTT. Amino acids: CASSQAQGARGTQYF.

As DNA, the CDR3 is TGTGCCAGCAGCCGAGATGGATGGGGAGTAAACGAGCAGTACTTC. It encodes CASSRDGWGVNEQYF. V gene TRBV3-1 combines with J gene TRBJ2-7; D may be TRBD2 (5 bases). Trimming took off 4 bases at V and 5 bases at J, with 18 bases between the two ends. This CDR3 spans 15 amino acids. CDR1 is LGHDT and CDR2 is YNNKEL in the germline V gene (reference sequence).

This chain links TRBV9 with TRBJ2-7; no clear D gene. V was clipped by 0 bases and J by 2 bases, with 12 bases between them. Germline CDR1 reads SGDLS; CDR2 reads YYNGEE. The CDR3 has 15 residues. The CDR3 here is CASSVESRPTYEQYF. CDR3 nucleotides: TGTGCCAGCAGCGTAGAAAGCAGGCCAACCTACGAGCAGTACTTC.

The table lists this clonotype with many counts. The genes are TRBV3-1 and TRBJ1-2; 12 nucleotides agree with TRBD1. J lost 4 bases, V lost 0 bases, and 12 bases had no gene match. This CDR3 region has 19 residues. Germline-derived CDR1 and CDR2 are LGHDT and YNNKEL (reference sequence). The CDR3 DNA sequence: TGTGCCAGCAGCCAAGAAGCGGGACAGGGGGCGCCCCCCCTCTATGGCTACACCTTC. Translating gives CASSQEAGQGAPPLYGYTF.

This clonotype has just a few counts. The CDR3 sequence: CASSPSFLVGPVRSYNEQFF. The CDR3 DNA reads TGTGCCAGCAGTCCCTCGTTTCTAGTCGGCCCTGTTCGCTCTTACAATGAGCAGTTCTTC. The V and J genes are TRBV28 and TRBJ2-1; D is unclear. From germline, CDR1 is MDHEN and CDR2 SYDVKM. V was clipped by 5 bases and J by 4 bases, with 30 bases between them. The CDR3 covers 20 residues.

This clonotype was seen many times. The chain joins TRBV5-1 to TRBJ2-5; D may correspond to TRBD1 or TRBD2 (6 bases each). In germline, CDR1 is SGHRS, CDR2 YFSETQ. The length of the CDR3 is 14 residues. V was trimmed by 1 base and J by 4 bases, leaving 11 bases between them. The CDR3 DNA sequence: TGCGCCAGCAGCTTGTGGGGGGCCGTAGAGACCCAGTACTTC. Its protein product is CASSLWGAVETQYF.